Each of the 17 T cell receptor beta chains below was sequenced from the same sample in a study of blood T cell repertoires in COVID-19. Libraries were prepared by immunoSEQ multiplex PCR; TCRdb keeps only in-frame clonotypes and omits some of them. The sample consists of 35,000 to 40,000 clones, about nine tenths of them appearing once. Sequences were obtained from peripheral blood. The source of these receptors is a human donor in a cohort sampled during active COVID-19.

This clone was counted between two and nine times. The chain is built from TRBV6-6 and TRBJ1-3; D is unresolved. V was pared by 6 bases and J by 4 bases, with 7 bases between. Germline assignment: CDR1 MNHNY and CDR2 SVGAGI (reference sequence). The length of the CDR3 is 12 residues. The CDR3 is CASRSGGNTIYF. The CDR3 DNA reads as TGTGCCAGCAGAAGCGGGGGAAACACCATATATTTT.

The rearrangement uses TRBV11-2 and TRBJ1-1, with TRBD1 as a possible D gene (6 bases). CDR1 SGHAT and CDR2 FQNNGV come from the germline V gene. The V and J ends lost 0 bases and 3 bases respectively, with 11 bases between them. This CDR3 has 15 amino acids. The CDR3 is CASSLEGAGDTEAFF. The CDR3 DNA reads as TGTGCCAGCAGCTTAGAAGGGGCAGGGGACACTGAAGCTTTCTTT.

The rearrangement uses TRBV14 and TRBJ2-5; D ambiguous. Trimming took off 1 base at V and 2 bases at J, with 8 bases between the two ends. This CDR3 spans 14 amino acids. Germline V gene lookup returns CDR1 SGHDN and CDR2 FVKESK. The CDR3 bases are TGTGCCAGCAGCCAAGGACTCCGGCAAGAGACCCAGTACTTC. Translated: CASSQGLRQETQYF.

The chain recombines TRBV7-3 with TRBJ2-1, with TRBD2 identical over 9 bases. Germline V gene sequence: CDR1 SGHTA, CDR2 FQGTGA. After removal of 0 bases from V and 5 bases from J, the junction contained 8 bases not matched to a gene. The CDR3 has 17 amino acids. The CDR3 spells CASSLTSGSPPDNEQFF. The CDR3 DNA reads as TGTGCCAGCAGCTTAACTAGCGGGAGCCCCCCCGACAATGAGCAGTTCTTC.

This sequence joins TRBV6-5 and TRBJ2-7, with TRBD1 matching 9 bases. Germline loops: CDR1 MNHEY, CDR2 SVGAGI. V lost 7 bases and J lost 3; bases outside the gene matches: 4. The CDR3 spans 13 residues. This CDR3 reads CASMGQGGYEQYF. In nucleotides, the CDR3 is TGTGCCAGCATGGGACAGGGCGGCTACGAGCAGTACTTC.

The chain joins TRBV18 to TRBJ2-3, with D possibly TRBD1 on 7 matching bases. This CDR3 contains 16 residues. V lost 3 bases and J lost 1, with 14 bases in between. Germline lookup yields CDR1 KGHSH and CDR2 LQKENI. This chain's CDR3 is CASSPQGGSGTDTQYF. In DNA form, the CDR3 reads TGTGCCAGCTCACCGCAGGGGGGAAGTGGCACAGATACGCAGTATTTT.

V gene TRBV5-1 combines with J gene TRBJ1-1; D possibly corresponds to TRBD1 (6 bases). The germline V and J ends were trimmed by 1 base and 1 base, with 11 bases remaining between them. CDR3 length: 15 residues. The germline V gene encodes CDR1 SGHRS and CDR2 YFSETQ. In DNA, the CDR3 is TGCGCCAGCAGCTTGTATAGGGGACAGAACACTGAAGCTTTCTTT. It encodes CASSLYRGQNTEAFF.

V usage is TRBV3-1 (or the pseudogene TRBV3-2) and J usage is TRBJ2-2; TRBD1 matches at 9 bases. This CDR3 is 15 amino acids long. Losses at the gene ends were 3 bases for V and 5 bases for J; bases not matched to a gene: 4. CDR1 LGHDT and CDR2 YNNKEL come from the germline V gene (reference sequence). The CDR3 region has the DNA TGTGCCAGCAGCCATGCCGGGACAGGGACCGGGGAGCTGTTTTTT. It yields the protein CASSHAGTGTGELFF.

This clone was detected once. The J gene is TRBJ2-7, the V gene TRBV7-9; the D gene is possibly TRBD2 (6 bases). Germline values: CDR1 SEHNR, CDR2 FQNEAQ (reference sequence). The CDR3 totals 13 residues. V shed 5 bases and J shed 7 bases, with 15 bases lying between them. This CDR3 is CASSRDPAGEQYF. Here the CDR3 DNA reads TGTGCCAGCAGCCGGGACCCGGCGGGGGAGCAGTACTTC.

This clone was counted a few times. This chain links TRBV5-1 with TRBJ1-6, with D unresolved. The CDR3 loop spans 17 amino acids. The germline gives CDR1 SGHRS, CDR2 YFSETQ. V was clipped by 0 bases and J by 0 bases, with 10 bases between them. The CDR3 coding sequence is TGCGCCAGCAGCTTGGGGTCCGGGAGCTCCTATAATTCACCCCTCCACTTT. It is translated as CASSLGSGSSYNSPLHF.

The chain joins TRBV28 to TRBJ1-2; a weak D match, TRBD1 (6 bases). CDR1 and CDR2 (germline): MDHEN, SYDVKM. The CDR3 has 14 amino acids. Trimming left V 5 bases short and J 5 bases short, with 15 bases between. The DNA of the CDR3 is TGTGCCAGCAGTCCCCCCCCGCAGGGGTATGGCTACACCTTC. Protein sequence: CASSPPPQGYGYTF.

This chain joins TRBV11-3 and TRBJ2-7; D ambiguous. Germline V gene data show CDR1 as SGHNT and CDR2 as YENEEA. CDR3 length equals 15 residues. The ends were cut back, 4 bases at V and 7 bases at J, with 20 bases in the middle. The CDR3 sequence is CASSYFGPPSREQYF. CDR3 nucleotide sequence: TGTGCCAGCAGCTACTTCGGTCCTCCCTCTCGGGAGCAGTACTTC.

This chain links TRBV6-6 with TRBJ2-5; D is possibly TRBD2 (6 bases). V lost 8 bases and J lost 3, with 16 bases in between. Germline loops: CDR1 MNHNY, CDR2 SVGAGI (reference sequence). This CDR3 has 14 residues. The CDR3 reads CASVPNPGEETQYF. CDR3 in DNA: TGTGCCAGCGTCCCAAACCCGGGGGAAGAGACCCAGTACTTC.

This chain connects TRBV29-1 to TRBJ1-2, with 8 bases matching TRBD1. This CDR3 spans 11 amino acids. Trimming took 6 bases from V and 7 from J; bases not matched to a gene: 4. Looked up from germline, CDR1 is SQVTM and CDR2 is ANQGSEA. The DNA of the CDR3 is TGCAGCGTGCGGACAGGGTTTGGCTACACCTTC. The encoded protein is CSVRTGFGYTF.

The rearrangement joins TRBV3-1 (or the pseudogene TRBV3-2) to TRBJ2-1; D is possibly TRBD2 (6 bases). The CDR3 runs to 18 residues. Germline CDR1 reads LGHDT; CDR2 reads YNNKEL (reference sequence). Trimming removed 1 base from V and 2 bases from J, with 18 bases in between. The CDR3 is CASSQGSLSWGAYNEQFF. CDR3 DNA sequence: TGTGCCAGCAGCCAAGGGAGTCTGTCGTGGGGGGCCTACAATGAGCAGTTCTTC.

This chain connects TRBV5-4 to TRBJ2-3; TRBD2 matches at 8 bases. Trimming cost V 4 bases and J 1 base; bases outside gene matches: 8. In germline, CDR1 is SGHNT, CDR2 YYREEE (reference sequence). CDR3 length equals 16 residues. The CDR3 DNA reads TGTGCCAGCAGCCCTAGGAGCGGGAGTGGCACAGATACGCAGTATTTT. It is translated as CASSPRSGSGTDTQYF.

CDR3 nucleotide sequence: TGCGCCAGCAGCCAAGATGGGCCCGAACTAGGAGCTGGGGCCAACGTCCTGACTTTC. Its translation: CASSQDGPELGAGANVLTF. V and J are TRBV4-1 and TRBJ2-6, with D tentatively TRBD2 (5 bases). Germline-derived CDR1 and CDR2 are MGHRA and YSYEKL. This CDR3 spans 19 amino acids. V was cut by 0 bases and J by 2 bases, with 17 bases left in between.